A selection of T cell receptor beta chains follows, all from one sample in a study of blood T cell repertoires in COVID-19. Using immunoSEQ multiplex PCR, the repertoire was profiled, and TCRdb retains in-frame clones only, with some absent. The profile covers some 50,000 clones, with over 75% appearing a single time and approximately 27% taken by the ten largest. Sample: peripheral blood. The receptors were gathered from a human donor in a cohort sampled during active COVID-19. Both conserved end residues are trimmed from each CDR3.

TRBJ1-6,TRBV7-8,ASSPTGSWMNSPLH
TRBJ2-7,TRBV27,ASSLGGTVRIYEQY
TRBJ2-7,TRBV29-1,SVVGQRYEQY
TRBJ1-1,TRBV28,ASTRTGNTEAF
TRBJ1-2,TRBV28,ASSPQGAVYGYT
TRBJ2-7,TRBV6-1,ASSESGLSGWGYEQY
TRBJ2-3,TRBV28,ASSSPGFRGGHTQY
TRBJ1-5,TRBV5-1,ASSLRGEVNQPQH
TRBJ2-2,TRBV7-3,ASSLSRTGVGGELF
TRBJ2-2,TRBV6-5,ASTPAGGTGELF
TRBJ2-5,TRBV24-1,ATEGQGETQY
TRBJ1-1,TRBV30,AWSRGTEAF
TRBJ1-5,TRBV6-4,ASSESLGTGGGLSNQPQH
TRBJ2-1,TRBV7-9,ASTNPRPTEQF
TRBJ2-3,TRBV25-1,ASSVAGDSTDTQY
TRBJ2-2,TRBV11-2,ASSLAGFTGELF
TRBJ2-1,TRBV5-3,ARSQGLRSYNEQF
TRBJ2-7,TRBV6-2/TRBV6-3,ASSPNRLAGGYEQY
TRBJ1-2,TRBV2,ASTTGGRGGYT
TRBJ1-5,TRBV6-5,ASRTGYSNQPQH
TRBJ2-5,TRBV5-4,ASSQAPSGGAETQY
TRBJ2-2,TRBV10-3,AISESRDTGELF
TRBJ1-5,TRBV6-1,ASSEHGARGNQPQH
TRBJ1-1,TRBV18,ASSLTGTTLNTEAF
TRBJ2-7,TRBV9,ASSVSLGEQY
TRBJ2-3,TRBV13,ASSSPGTDTQY
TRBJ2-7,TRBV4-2,ASSHSGLARSYEQY
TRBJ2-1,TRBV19,ASSARTSGREEF
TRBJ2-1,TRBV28,DWRRGRLAGFDEQF
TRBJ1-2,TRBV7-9,ASSFSRGHYGYT
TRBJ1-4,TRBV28,ASSFEGQPNEKLF
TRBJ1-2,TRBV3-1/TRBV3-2,ASSQETGGKNGYT
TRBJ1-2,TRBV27,ASSSTATPPNYGYT
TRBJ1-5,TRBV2,ASSGGGAGQPQH
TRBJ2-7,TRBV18,ASSPPPTLGEQY
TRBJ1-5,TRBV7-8,ASSLDRSQPQH
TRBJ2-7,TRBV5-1,ASSPPTGGLAQEQY
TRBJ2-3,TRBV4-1,ASSPLAGAYTDTQY
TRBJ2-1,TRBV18,ASSPSGVRNEQF
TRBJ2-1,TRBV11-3,ASSVGGQGFWEQF